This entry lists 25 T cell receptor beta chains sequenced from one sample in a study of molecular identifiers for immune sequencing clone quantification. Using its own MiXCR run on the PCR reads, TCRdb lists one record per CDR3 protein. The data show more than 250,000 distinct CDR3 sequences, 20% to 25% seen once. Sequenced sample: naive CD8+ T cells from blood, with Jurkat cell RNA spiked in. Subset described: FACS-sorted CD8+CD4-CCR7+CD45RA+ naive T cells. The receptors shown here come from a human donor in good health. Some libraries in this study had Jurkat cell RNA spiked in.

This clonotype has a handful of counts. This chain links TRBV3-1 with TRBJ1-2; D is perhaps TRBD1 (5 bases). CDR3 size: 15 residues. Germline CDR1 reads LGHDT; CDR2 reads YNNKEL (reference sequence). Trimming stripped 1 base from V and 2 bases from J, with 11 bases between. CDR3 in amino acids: CASSQGATANYGYTF. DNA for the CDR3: TGTGCCAGCAGCCAAGGAGCGACAGCGAACTATGGCTACACCTTC.

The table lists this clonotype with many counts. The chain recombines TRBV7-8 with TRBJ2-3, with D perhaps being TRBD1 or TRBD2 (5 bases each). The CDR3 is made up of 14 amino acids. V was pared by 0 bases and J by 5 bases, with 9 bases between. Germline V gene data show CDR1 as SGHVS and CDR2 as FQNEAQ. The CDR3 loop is CASSLAGVRDTQYF. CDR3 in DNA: TGTGCCAGCAGCTTAGCGGGGGTGAGAGATACGCAGTATTTT.

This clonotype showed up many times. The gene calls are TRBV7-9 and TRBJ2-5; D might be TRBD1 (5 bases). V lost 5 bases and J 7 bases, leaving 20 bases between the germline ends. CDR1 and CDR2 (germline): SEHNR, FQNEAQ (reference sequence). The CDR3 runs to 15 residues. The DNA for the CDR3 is TGTGCCAGCAGCCCGACTGGGGCTAACATAGGGACCCAGTACTTC. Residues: CASSPTGANIGTQYF.

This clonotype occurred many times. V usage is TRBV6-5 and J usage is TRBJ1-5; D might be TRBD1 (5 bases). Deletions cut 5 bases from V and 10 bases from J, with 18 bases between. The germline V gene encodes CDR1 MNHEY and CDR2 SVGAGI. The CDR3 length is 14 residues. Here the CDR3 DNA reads TGTGCCAGCAGTAGGACGGGGCAATCAGAACCCCAGCATTTT. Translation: CASSRTGQSEPQHF.

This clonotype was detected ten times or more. The DNA for the CDR3 is TGTGCCAGCAGCCCCGTCAGACAGGGTCCAGCTTTCTTT. Translated, it gives CASSPVRQGPAFF. The chain combines TRBV14 with TRBJ1-1, with TRBD1 identical over 7 bases. The germline CDR1 and CDR2 sequences are SGHDN and FVKESK. This CDR3 contains 13 residues. The V gene end was trimmed by 4 bases and the J gene end by 10 bases; junction bases not matched to a gene: 9.

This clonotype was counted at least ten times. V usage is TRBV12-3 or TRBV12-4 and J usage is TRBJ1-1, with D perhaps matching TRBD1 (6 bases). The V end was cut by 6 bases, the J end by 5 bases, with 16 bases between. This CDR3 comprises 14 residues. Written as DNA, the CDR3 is TGTGCCAGCAGCCGCTTCGGGGGCGGTACTGAAGCTTTCTTT. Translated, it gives CASSRFGGGTEAFF.

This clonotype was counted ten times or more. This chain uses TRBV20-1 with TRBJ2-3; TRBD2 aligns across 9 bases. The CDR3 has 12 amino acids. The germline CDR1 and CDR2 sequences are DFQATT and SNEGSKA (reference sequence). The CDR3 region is CSPSGMPDTQYF. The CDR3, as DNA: TGCAGCCCTAGCGGGATGCCAGATACGCAGTATTTT.

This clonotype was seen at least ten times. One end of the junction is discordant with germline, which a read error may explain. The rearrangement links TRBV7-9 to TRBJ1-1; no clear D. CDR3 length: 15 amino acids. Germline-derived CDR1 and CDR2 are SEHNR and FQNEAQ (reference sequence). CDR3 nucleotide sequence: TGTGCCAGCAGCTCGGTAAATGGCGCGAACGCTGAAGCTTTCTTT. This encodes CASSSVNGANAEAFF. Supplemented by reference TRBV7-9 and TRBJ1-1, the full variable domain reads DTGVSQNPRHKITKRGQNVTFRCDPISEHNRLYWYRQTLGQGPEFLTYFQNEAQLEKSRLLSDRFSAERPKGSFSTLEIQRTEQGDSAMYLCASSSVNGANAEAFFGQGTRLTVV.

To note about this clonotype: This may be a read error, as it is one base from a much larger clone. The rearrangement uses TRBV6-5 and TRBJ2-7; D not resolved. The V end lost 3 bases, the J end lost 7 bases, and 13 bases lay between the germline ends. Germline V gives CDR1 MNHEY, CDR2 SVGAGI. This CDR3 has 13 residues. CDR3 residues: CASSYYRPGEQYF. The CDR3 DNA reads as TGTGCCAGCAGTTATTACAGACCCGGGGAGCAGTACTTC.

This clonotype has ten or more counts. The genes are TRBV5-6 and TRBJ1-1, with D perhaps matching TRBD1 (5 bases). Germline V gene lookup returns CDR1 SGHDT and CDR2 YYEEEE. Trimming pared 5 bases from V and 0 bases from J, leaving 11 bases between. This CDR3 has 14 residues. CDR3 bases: TGTGCCAGCAGGGGGGGAGGGATGAACACTGAAGCTTTCTTT. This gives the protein CASRGGGMNTEAFF.

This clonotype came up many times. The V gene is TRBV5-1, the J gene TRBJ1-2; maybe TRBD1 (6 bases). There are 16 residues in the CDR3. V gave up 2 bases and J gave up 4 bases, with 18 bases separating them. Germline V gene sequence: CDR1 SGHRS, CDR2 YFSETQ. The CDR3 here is CASSFSDRRGVYGYTF. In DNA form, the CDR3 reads TGCGCCAGCAGCTTTTCAGACAGGAGGGGCGTCTATGGCTACACCTTC.

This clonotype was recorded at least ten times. This chain's CDR3 is CATSDPQGANTGELFF. The CDR3 coding sequence is TGTGCCACCAGTGACCCACAGGGGGCCAACACCGGGGAGCTGTTTTTT. The chain links TRBV24-1 to TRBJ2-2; 9 positions match TRBD1. Germline CDR1 KGHDR, CDR2 SFDVKD. The CDR3 sequence is 16 residues long. V trimming: 4 bases; J trimming: 2 bases; junction bases outside the gene matches: 4.

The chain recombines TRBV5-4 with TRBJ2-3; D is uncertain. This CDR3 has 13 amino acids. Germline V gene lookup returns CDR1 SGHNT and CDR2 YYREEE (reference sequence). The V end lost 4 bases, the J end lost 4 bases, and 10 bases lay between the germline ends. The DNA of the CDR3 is TGTGCCAGCAGCCAACGGACCCCAGATACGCAGTATTTT. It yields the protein CASSQRTPDTQYF.

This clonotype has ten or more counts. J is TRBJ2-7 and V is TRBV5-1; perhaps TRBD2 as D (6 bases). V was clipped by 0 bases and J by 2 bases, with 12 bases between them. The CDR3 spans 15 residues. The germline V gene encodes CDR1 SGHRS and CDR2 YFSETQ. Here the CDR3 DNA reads TGCGCCAGCAGCTTGGCCCCTAGCGATACCTACGAGCAGTACTTC. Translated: CASSLAPSDTYEQYF.

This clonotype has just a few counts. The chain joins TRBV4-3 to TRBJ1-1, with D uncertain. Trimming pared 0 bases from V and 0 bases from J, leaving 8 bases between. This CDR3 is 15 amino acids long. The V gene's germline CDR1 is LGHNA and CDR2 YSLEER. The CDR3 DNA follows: TGCGCCAGCAGCCAAGAGATCGCTTTGAACACTGAAGCTTTCTTT. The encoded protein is CASSQEIALNTEAFF.

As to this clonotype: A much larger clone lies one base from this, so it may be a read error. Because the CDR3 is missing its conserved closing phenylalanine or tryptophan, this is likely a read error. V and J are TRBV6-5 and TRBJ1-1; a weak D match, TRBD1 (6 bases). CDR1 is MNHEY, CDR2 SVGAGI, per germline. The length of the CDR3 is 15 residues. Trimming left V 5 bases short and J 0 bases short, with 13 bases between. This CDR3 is CASSRQGTMNTEAFL. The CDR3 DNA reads TGTGCCAGCAGTCGGCAGGGGACCATGAACACTGAAGCTTTCTTA.

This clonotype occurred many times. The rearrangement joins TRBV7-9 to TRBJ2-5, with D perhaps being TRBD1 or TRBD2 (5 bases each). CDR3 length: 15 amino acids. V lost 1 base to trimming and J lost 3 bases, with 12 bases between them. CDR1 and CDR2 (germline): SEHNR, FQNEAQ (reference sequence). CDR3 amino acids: CASSLVLGEKETQYF. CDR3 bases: TGTGCCAGCAGCTTAGTGTTGGGGGAGAAAGAGACCCAGTACTTC. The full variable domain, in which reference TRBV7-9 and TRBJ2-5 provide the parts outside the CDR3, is DTGVSQNPRHKITKRGQNVTFRCDPISEHNRLYWYRQTLGQGPEFLTYFQNEAQLEKSRLLSDRFSAERPKGSFSTLEIQRTEQGDSAMYLCASSLVLGEKETQYFGPGTRLLVL.

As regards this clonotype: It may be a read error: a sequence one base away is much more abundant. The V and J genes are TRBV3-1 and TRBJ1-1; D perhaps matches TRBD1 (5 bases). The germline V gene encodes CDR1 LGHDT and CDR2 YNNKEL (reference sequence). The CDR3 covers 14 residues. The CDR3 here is CASSQIGENTEALF. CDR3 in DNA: TGTGCCAGCAGCCAAATAGGGGAGAACACTGAAGCTCTCTTT.

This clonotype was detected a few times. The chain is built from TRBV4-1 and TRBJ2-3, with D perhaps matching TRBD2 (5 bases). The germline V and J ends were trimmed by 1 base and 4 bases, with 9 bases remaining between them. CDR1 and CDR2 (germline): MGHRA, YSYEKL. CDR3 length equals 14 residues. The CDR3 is CASSQVEDPDTQYF. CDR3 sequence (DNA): TGCGCCAGCAGCCAAGTGGAGGATCCAGATACGCAGTATTTT.

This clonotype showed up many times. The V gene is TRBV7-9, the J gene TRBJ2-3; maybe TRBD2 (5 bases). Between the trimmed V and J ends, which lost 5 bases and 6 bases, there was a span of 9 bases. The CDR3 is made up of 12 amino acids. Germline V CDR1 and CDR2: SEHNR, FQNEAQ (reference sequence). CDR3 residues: CASSHGGDTQYF. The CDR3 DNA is TGTGCCAGCAGCCATGGCGGGGATACGCAGTATTTT.

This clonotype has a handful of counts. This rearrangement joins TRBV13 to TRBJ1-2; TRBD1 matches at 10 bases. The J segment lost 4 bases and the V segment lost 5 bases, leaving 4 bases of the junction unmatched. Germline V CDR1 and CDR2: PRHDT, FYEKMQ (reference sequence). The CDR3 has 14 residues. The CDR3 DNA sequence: TGTGCCAGCAGCCAAGGGACAGGGGCCTATGGCTACACCTTC. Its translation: CASSQGTGAYGYTF.

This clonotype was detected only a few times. DNA for the CDR3: TGCGCCAGCAGCCCGTGGACAGGGGTTAGTCAGCCCCAGCATTTT. Protein sequence: CASSPWTGVSQPQHF. The J gene is TRBJ1-5, the V gene TRBV4-1; 9 positions agree with TRBD1. CDR3 length equals 15 residues. Germline loops: CDR1 MGHRA, CDR2 YSYEKL. J was trimmed by 6 bases and V by 4 bases; bases with no gene match: 7.

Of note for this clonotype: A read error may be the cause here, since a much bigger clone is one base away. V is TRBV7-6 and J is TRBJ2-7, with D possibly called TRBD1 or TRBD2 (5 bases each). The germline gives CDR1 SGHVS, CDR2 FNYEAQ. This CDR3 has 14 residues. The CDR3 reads CAGSLLPGHYEQYF. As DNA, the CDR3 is TGTGCCGGCAGCTTACTCCCGGGGCACTACGAGCAGTACTTC.

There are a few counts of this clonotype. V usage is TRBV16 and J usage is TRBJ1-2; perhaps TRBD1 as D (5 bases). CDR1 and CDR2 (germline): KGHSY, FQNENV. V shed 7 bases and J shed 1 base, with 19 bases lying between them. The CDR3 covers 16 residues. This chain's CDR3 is CASTPLVGTGNYGYTF. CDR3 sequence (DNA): TGTGCCAGCACCCCCCTCGTGGGGACGGGTAACTATGGCTACACCTTC. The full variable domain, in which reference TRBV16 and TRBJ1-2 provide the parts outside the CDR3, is GEEVAQTPKHLVRGEGQKAKLYCAPIKGHSYVFWYQQVLKNEFKFLISFQNENVFDETGMPKERFSAKCLPNSPCSLEIQATKLEDSAVYFCASTPLVGTGNYGYTFGSGTRLTVV.

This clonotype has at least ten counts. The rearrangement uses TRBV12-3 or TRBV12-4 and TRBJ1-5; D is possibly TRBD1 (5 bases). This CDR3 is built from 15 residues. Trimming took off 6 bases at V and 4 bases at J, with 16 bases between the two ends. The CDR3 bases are TGTGCCAGCAGGCTGGGACTTCTAGCAAATCAGCCCCAGCATTTT. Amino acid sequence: CASRLGLLANQPQHF.